This record concerns one T cell receptor (beta chain) sequence. This record belongs to a study of shared clonotypes between healthy human individuals. The study separated CD4+ cells into CD45RA+ naive and CD45RA-negative memory subsets. Sequenced by immunoSEQ multiplex PCR; TCRdb stores in-frame clones only, minus some. The table records about 1.5 million clones, 95% to 99% of them present only once. Germline-derived CDR1 and CDR2 are SEHNR and FQNEAQ (reference sequence). The CDR3 loop spans 11 amino acids. What was sequenced was naive CD4+ T cells sorted from blood. Sample subset: CD45RA+ positively selected. The chain joins TRBV7-9 to TRBJ1-2; D call uncertain. This receptor was obtained from a man in his thirties or forties in good health. The DNA for the CDR3 is TGTGGATGGGATTCAAGCTATGGCTACACCTTC. Translated, it gives CGWDSSYGYTF.